The source of this T cell receptor beta chain is a study of Ad26.COV2.S vaccination and SARS-CoV-2 variants. Study details: As a participant in COV1001, the donor was in the Ad26.COV2.S trial arm. The study gave Ad26.COV2.S intramuscularly, once or twice 56 days apart. Findings and limits, study-wide: Non-spike TCR breadth was similar in vaccine and placebo recipients.

V was trimmed by 6 bases and J by 3 bases, leaving 11 bases between them. CDR3 length: 13 residues. In germline, CDR1 is GTSNPN, CDR2 SVGIG (reference sequence). About this clone: Antigen unknown.

Sequencing used immunoSEQ multiplex PCR; TCRdb keeps in-frame clones, though not all of them. The data contain 350,000 to 550,000 clones, roughly nine tenths of them singletons. Treatment meaning: roughly 19 received Ad26.COV2.S at low or high dose, single or two shots; 5 received placebo; per-sample allocation not given. Sampling occurred on day 63 after the first vaccine or placebo injection. The sample was peripheral blood, taken in a trial of Ad26.COV2.S vaccine versus placebo. The chain is built from TRBV30 and TRBJ1-4, with D hard to call. The TCR sequence derives from a person between 18 and 65 years old who received the Ad26.COV2.S COVID-19 vaccine or a placebo. This CDR3 reads CACGSTPNEKLFF. CDR3 DNA: TGTGCCTGCGGAAGTACCCCTAATGAAAAACTGTTTTTT.